Ten or more counts support the clone carrying this TCR beta chain. The antigen is unknown. This sample stems from a study of T cells after yellow fever vaccination. General study results and limits: A small proportion of clonotypes was detected in both the CD4 and CD8 compartments. Secondary responses were weaker yet peaked faster, day 5 versus 15. Primary-vaccination clones mostly resurfaced post-booster (about 95% CD4, roughly 90% CD8).

Synthesis of TCR cDNA relied on 5'RACE template switching, which attached a universal primer site and UMIs. From the 5' RACE reads, TCRdb called clonotypes with MiXCR, one entry per CDR3 protein. The sample carries roughly 150,000 distinct CDR3 sequences, roughly 8% recorded once. The V gene's germline CDR1 is SEHNR and CDR2 FQNEAQ (reference sequence). The length of the CDR3 is 13 residues. V lost 1 base and J lost 2, with 6 bases in between. This specimen consisted of CD4+ T cells sorted from PBMCs, obtained 5 days after the yellow fever booster vaccination. The origin of this receptor is a man under 40 who received the YFV17D yellow fever vaccine. The chain combines TRBV7-9 with TRBJ2-7; D is perhaps TRBD2 (5 bases). CDR3 coding DNA: TGTGCCAGCAGCTTAGTCGGGACCTACGAGCAGTACTTC. It is translated as CASSLVGTYEQYF.